The 29 T cell receptor beta chains reported below all come from one sample, sequenced in a study of blood T cells in healthy people across ages. Alongside a J-beta primer mix, a sample-barcoded 5' primer served in a second PCR lasting roughly 6 to 11 cycles. TCRdb reprocessed the 5' RACE reads with MiXCR, giving one entry per CDR3 protein. This table has roughly 1,800,000 distinct CDR3 sequences, around 48% appearing once. Sequenced sample: blood. These receptor sequences come from a woman aged 40 to 50 in good health.

The J gene is TRBJ2-5, the V gene TRBV7-2, with TRBD2 as a possible D gene (7 bases). Trimming removed 5 bases from V and 2 bases from J, with 15 bases in between. The CDR3 runs to 15 residues. Germline loops: CDR1 SGHTA, CDR2 FQGNSA. CDR3 nucleotide sequence: TGTGCCAGCAGCCGTGGGCGGGGGCTGCAAGAGACCCAGTACTTC. It yields the protein CASSRGRGLQETQYF.

The genes are TRBV6-5 and TRBJ2-5, with no clear D. Looked up from germline, CDR1 is MNHEY and CDR2 is SVGAGI. V lost 0 bases to trimming and J lost 7 bases, with 12 bases between them. The CDR3 loop spans 14 amino acids. The CDR3 reads CASSYSTAARTQYF. The CDR3 coding sequence is TGTGCCAGCAGTTACTCGACGGCGGCACGGACCCAGTACTTC.

This chain uses TRBV12-3 or TRBV12-4 with TRBJ2-3; 11 nucleotides match TRBD2. CDR3 length: 17 residues. J gave up 5 bases and V 7 bases, and 14 bases lay outside the gene matches. The CDR3 protein is CASTPLGLAGGGDTQYF. The CDR3 coding sequence is TGTGCCAGCACCCCATTGGGTCTAGCGGGGGGCGGAGATACGCAGTATTTT.

V and J are TRBV3-1 and TRBJ1-1, with 9 bases lining up with TRBD1. The CDR3 has 14 residues. Germline values: CDR1 LGHDT, CDR2 YNNKEL (reference sequence). V trimming: 3 bases; J trimming: 10 bases; junction bases outside the gene matches: 9. CDR3 nucleotide sequence: TGTGCCAGCAGCCATGGGGACAGGGAACTTCGAGCTTTCTTT. It translates to CASSHGDRELRAFF.

This clonotype was seen more than once but under ten times. This chain connects TRBV5-1 to TRBJ2-3, with a tentative D call TRBD2 (6 bases). The V and J ends lost 0 bases and 14 bases respectively, with 13 bases between them. Germline CDR1 is SGHRS and CDR2 is YFSETQ. The CDR3 length is 12 residues. The CDR3 loop is CASSLDGGRMYF. CDR3 nucleotides: TGCGCCAGCAGCTTGGATGGAGGGCGGATGTATTTT.

This clonotype showed up just once. V gene TRBV2 combines with J gene TRBJ1-2, with TRBD1 identical over 8 bases. V lost 7 bases to trimming and J lost 3 bases; unmatched junction nucleotides: 4. Looked up from germline, CDR1 is SNHLY and CDR2 is FYNNEI. The CDR3 totals 13 residues. CDR3 in DNA: TGTGCCAGCAAACAGGGGGTTGACTATGGCTACACCTTC. Protein: CASKQGVDYGYTF. The whole variable domain, filled in from reference TRBV2 and TRBJ1-2, reads EPEVTQTPSHQVTQMGQEVILRCVPISNHLYFYWYRQILGQKVEFLVSFYNNEISEKSEIFDDQFSVERPDGSNFTLKIRSTKLEDSAMYFCASKQGVDYGYTFGSGTRLTVV.

The V gene is TRBV28, the J gene TRBJ2-7; no clear D. Matching the DNA end better, TRBJ2-5 makes the J call doubtful. This CDR3 region has 10 residues. Germline V gene sequence: CDR1 MDHEN, CDR2 SYDVKM. The CDR3 spells CVVLAETQYF. The DNA of the CDR3 is TGTGTAGTGTTGGCGGAGACCCAGTACTTC.

The CDR3 sequence: CASSLIARENEKLFF. The CDR3 nucleotides are TGCGCCAGCAGCTTGATCGCGCGGGAGAATGAAAAACTGTTTTTT. The chain joins TRBV5-1 to TRBJ1-4; D is uncertain. CDR1 SGHRS and CDR2 YFSETQ come from the germline V gene. The CDR3 has 15 amino acids. V lost 1 base and J lost 5, with 12 bases in between.

Of note for this clonotype: Its ends do not fully match the called genes, so a read error is possible. This chain uses TRBV5-1 with TRBJ2-3, with TRBD1 identical over 7 bases. The CDR3 loop spans 15 amino acids. Looked up from germline, CDR1 is SGHRS and CDR2 is YFSETQ. CDR3 loop: CASSMGTASTGTQYF. The CDR3 nucleotides read TGCGCCAGCAGCATGGGGACAGCTAGCACAGGTACGCAGTATTTT.

This clonotype was seen only a few times. A read error may produce the germline difference seen at one junction end. The chain links TRBV12-3 or TRBV12-4 to TRBJ2-4; 8 nucleotides agree with TRBD2. The CDR3 has 11 residues. CDR3 sequence: CASSSGTSPYF. The CDR3 DNA is TGTGCTAGCAGCTCCGGGACTAGTCCTTACTTC.

Concerning this clonotype: The junction and the germline gene differ at one end; a read error may be behind it. The chain recombines TRBV6-5 with TRBJ2-1; D possibly corresponds to TRBD1 (6 bases). The CDR3 extends over 11 amino acids. The germline gives CDR1 MNHEY, CDR2 SVGAGI. This CDR3 reads CASSQTGATFF. The CDR3 nucleotides are TGCGCCAGCAGCCAGACAGGAGCCACGTTCTTC.

This clonotype was counted a single time. A much larger clone is a single base away; this may be a read error. This chain links TRBV7-9 with TRBJ2-7, with D possibly being TRBD2 (5 bases). The CDR3 contains 12 residues. CDR1 SEHNR and CDR2 FQNEAQ come from the germline V gene (reference sequence). In DNA, the CDR3 is TGTGCCAGCAGCGGGGAGTCCTGCGAGCAGTACTTC. Amino acids: CASSGESCEQYF.

This rearrangement joins TRBV11-2 to TRBJ1-2; TRBD1 aligns across 10 bases. The ends lost 2 bases at V and 6 bases at J; junction bases unmatched: 3. From germline, CDR1 is SGHAT and CDR2 FQNNGV. This CDR3 region has 14 residues. This CDR3 reads CASSLSGTGDGYTF. CDR3 DNA sequence: TGTGCCAGCAGCTTATCAGGGACAGGGGATGGCTACACCTTC.

V and J are TRBV9 and TRBJ2-1; D not resolved. V lost 0 bases, J lost 6 bases, and 10 bases lay in between. Germline V CDR1 and CDR2: SGDLS, YYNGEE. This CDR3 has 14 amino acids. This CDR3 is CASSVEQERNEQFF. The CDR3 nucleotides read TGTGCCAGCAGCGTAGAGCAGGAGCGCAATGAGCAGTTCTTC.

The CDR3 sequence is CASRRDWGQPQHF. The CDR3 bases are TGTGCCAGCAGACGTGACTGGGGCCAGCCCCAGCATTTT. The chain recombines TRBV7-2 with TRBJ1-5, with D maybe TRBD1 (5 bases). CDR1 is SGHTA and CDR2 is FQGNSA in the germline V gene. The CDR3 sequence is 13 residues long. Trimming stripped 6 bases from V and 7 bases from J, with 13 bases between.

The J gene is TRBJ1-6, the V gene TRBV20-1, with D unresolved. The V end lost 1 base, the J end lost 7 bases, and 11 bases lay between the germline ends. CDR1 is DFQATT and CDR2 is SNEGSKA in the germline V gene (reference sequence). The CDR3 length is 14 residues. The CDR3 is CSARVLIGNSPLHF. CDR3 DNA sequence: TGCAGTGCTAGAGTCCTCATAGGGAATTCACCCCTCCACTTT.

This clonotype occurred a few times. The chain couples TRBV6-2 or TRBV6-3 to TRBJ2-6; D remains ambiguous. In germline, CDR1 is MNHEY, CDR2 SVGEGT. The V and J ends lost 8 bases and 0 bases respectively, with 14 bases between them. The CDR3 totals 16 residues. Written as DNA, the CDR3 is TGTGCCAGCCTCCCTTGGCGAGGCTCTGGGGCCAACGTCCTGACTTTC. Translating it yields CASLPWRGSGANVLTF.

The chain links TRBV7-2 to TRBJ1-5; D might be TRBD1 (5 bases). CDR1 and CDR2 (germline): SGHTA, FQGNSA. The V and J ends lost 5 bases and 3 bases respectively, with 11 bases between them. This CDR3 spans 14 amino acids. The CDR3 reads CASSIDSFNQPQHF. The CDR3, as DNA: TGTGCCAGCAGCATCGACAGCTTCAATCAGCCCCAGCATTTT.

This chain joins TRBV9 and TRBJ2-4; the match to TRBD1 covers 10 bases. Germline lookup yields CDR1 SGDLS and CDR2 YYNGEE. The CDR3 totals 16 residues. Trimming took 4 bases from V and 8 from J; bases not matched to a gene: 12. The CDR3 here is CASSSWTGGLLDIQYF. The CDR3 nucleotides read TGTGCCAGCAGCAGTTGGACAGGGGGTTTGTTGGACATTCAGTACTTC.

The chain combines TRBV20-1 with TRBJ2-1, with D possibly being TRBD1 or TRBD2 (6 bases each). Matching the DNA end better, TRBJ2-7 makes the J call doubtful. CDR1 and CDR2 (germline): DFQATT, SNEGSKA (reference sequence). CDR3 length equals 14 residues. The CDR3 DNA is TGCAGCGTTAACAGGGAGGATGGCTACAATGAGCAGTACTTC. Translating it yields CSVNREDGYNEQYF.

In its sample, this clonotype was seen a few times. The chain employs TRBV4-1 and TRBJ1-2; 8 nucleotides align to TRBD1. Trimming at V came to 3 bases and at J to 0 bases, leaving 12 bases not matched to a gene. The CDR3 extends over 18 amino acids. Germline lookup yields CDR1 MGHRA and CDR2 YSYEKL. The CDR3 nucleotides are TGCGCCAGCAGCCACATTCCCCGGACAGGGAGAACTAACTATGGCTACACCTTC. Its protein product is CASSHIPRTGRTNYGYTF.

The chain has TRBV4-2 and TRBJ1-2; a weak D match, TRBD1 (5 bases). Germline values: CDR1 LGHNA, CDR2 YNFKEQ. This CDR3 has 15 amino acids. The V end was cut by 1 base, the J end by 2 bases, with 11 bases between. CDR3: CASSQGVTGNYGYTF. The CDR3 DNA reads as TGTGCCAGCAGCCAAGGTGTAACAGGAAACTATGGCTACACCTTC.

This clonotype occurred a few times. This chain connects TRBV20-1 to TRBJ2-1; D possibly uses TRBD1 or TRBD2 (5 bases each). V lost 6 bases and J 0 bases, leaving 12 bases between the germline ends. The CDR3 length is 14 residues. Germline CDR1 and CDR2: DFQATT and SNEGSKA (reference sequence). The DNA for the CDR3 is TGCAGTGCCACCAGGGAGAGCTCCTACAATGAGCAGTTCTTC. This sequence encodes CSATRESSYNEQFF.

The chain employs TRBV21-1 and TRBJ1-1. TRBV21-1 is an annotated pseudogene. The CDR3 is made up of 12 amino acids. The CDR3 loop is CASSKAEAEAFF. The DNA for the CDR3 is TGTGCCAGCAGCAAAGCGGAAGCTGAAGCTTTCTTT.

The rearrangement links TRBV14 to TRBJ2-3, with D perhaps TRBD2 (6 bases). With 5 bases removed from V and 3 bases from J, the gap between germline ends came to 21 bases. The CDR3 totals 17 residues. Per the germline V gene, CDR1 is SGHDN and CDR2 is FVKESK. The CDR3 region has the DNA TGTGCCAGCAGCTCCCGGACCTTTGTTCGGGAGACAGATACGCAGTATTTT. Translating it yields CASSSRTFVRETDTQYF.

The chain links TRBV18 to TRBJ2-7; no definite D call. The DNA end favors TRBJ2-5, so the J call may be wrong. The CDR3 totals 13 residues. Germline loops: CDR1 KGHSH, CDR2 LQKENI. Here the CDR3 reads CASSPAMRETQYF. The CDR3, as DNA: TGTGCCAGCTCACCCGCGATGCGAGAGACCCAGTACTTC.

This clonotype was picked up a small number of times. The chain has TRBV3-1 and TRBJ2-5; D is undetermined. Trimming removed 3 bases at V and 2 bases at J, with 4 bases between. The germline V gene has CDR1 LGHDT and CDR2 YNNKEL (reference sequence). The CDR3 is 12 residues long. CDR3 in amino acids: CASSHAQETQYF. Written as DNA, the CDR3 is TGTGCCAGCAGCCATGCTCAAGAGACCCAGTACTTC.

V and J are TRBV20-1 and TRBJ1-6; D may be TRBD1 (6 bases). The germline gives CDR1 DFQATT, CDR2 SNEGSKA (reference sequence). CDR3 size: 14 residues. V lost 8 bases and J lost 7, with 18 bases in between. The CDR3 sequence: CSSSGTGLNSPLHF. CDR3 DNA sequence: TGCAGTTCGAGCGGCACAGGGCTGAATTCACCCCTCCACTTT.

This clonotype was observed a single time. The genes are TRBV3-1 and TRBJ1-3; D remains ambiguous. The V end lost 6 bases, the J end lost 0 bases, and 9 bases lay between the germline ends. This CDR3 contains 14 residues. Germline V gives CDR1 LGHDT, CDR2 YNNKEL (reference sequence). DNA of the CDR3: TGTGCCAGCAGAAAGTCCAGCTCTGGAAACACCATATATTTT. Translating gives CASRKSSSGNTIYF.